A single sample gave rise to the 21 T cell receptor beta chains below, sequenced in a study of blood T cell repertoires in COVID-19. Assay: immunoSEQ multiplex PCR; the TCRdb copy retains only in-frame clones and omits some. The table has roughly 250,000 clones, 65% to 90% seen once. The sample taken for sequencing was peripheral blood. The source is an elderly woman with active or convalescent COVID-19.

The CDR3 loop reads CASSLATGANLREQFF. In DNA form, the CDR3 reads TGCGCCAGCAGCTTGGCCACAGGGGCCAATTTGCGGGAGCAGTTCTTC. This sequence joins TRBV5-1 and TRBJ2-1, with 7 bases lining up with TRBD1. The CDR3 spans 16 residues. V gave up 0 bases and J gave up 10 bases; unmatched junction bases: 13. CDR1 and CDR2 (germline): SGHRS, YFSETQ. Using reference TRBV5-1 and TRBJ2-1 for the parts outside the CDR3, the full variable domain is KAGVTQTPRYLIKTRGQQVTLSCSPISGHRSVSWYQQTPGQGLQFLFEYFSETQRNKGNFPGRFSGRQFSNSRSEMNVSTLELGDSALYLCASSLATGANLREQFFGPGTRLTVL.

The chain recombines TRBV19 with TRBJ1-2; D is undetermined. This CDR3 region has 13 residues. Looked up from germline, CDR1 is LNHDA and CDR2 is SQIVND (reference sequence). The germline V and J ends were trimmed by 3 bases and 2 bases, with 7 bases remaining between them. CDR3 nucleotides: TGTGCCAGTAGTATTTACGGGAACTATGGCTACACCTTC. This encodes CASSIYGNYGYTF.

This clone was recorded only once. The V and J genes are TRBV11-2 and TRBJ2-1; 9 bases align to TRBD2. The CDR3 runs 15 residues. V lost 1 base and J lost 6; bases outside the gene matches: 4. In germline, CDR1 is SGHAT, CDR2 FQNNGV. The CDR3 reads CASSLGTSDFNEQFF. Written as DNA, the CDR3 is TGTGCCAGCAGCTTAGGGACTAGCGATTTCAATGAGCAGTTCTTC. Looking up the rest from reference TRBV11-2 and TRBJ2-1 gives the full variable domain: EAGVAQSPRYKIIEKRQSVAFWCNPISGHATLYWYQQILGQGPKLLIQFQNNGVVDDSQLPKDRFSAERLKGVDSTLKIQPAKLEDSAVYLCASSLGTSDFNEQFFGPGTRLTVL.

This clone came up a few times. The genes are TRBV5-1 and TRBJ1-1; 7 positions match TRBD1. This CDR3 is 14 amino acids long. Germline V gene sequence: CDR1 SGHRS, CDR2 YFSETQ. Germline trimming cut 10 bases from V and 1 base from J; bases unmatched to any gene: 10. Here the CDR3 reads CASQRQGGNTEAFF. The CDR3 region has the DNA TGCGCCTCCCAGAGACAGGGTGGGAACACTGAAGCTTTCTTT.

The chain links TRBV11-2 to TRBJ2-1, with 7 bases matching TRBD2. This CDR3 contains 15 residues. V shed 5 bases, J shed 4 bases, and the junction held 8 bases outside the gene matches. In germline, CDR1 is SGHAT, CDR2 FQNNGV. The CDR3 sequence: CASSRGTMGYNEQFF. The DNA of the CDR3 is TGTGCCAGCAGCCGGGGGACTATGGGTTACAATGAGCAGTTCTTC.

Comment on this clone: At one end, the junction sequence differs from germline, possibly due to a read error. Here the CDR3 reads CAGSFDRDGYTF. The CDR3 bases are TGCGCCGGCAGCTTCGACAGGGATGGCTACACCTTC. The V call is TRBV5-1, the J call TRBJ1-2, with 7 bases matching TRBD1. From germline, CDR1 is SGHRS and CDR2 YFSETQ. The CDR3 spans 12 residues.

This clone was observed a few times. The chain couples TRBV5-1 to TRBJ2-7; unclear D gene. CDR3 length: 13 residues. Germline CDR1 and CDR2: SGHRS and YFSETQ. Trimming took 0 bases from V and 3 from J, leaving 7 bases between them. The CDR3 bases are TGCGCCAGCAGCTTGGATTTTTACTACGAGCAGTACTTC. As protein: CASSLDFYYEQYF.

J is TRBJ1-4 and V is TRBV7-9, with a weak D call TRBD1 (6 bases). CDR1 is SEHNR, CDR2 FQNEAQ, per germline (reference sequence). V was shortened by 1 base and J by 7 bases, with 13 bases between the two germline ends. The CDR3 extends over 15 amino acids. This CDR3 reads CASSLDSGTSEKLFF. The CDR3 coding sequence is TGTGCCAGCAGCTTAGATAGCGGGACAAGTGAAAAACTGTTTTTT.

The CDR3 DNA sequence: TGTGCCAGCAGGACGGGACAGGCGAACACTGAAGCTTTCTTT. Translation gives CASRTGQANTEAFF. This chain uses TRBV6-5 with TRBJ1-1, with TRBD1 matching over 8 bases. CDR1 is MNHEY, CDR2 SVGAGI, per germline. This CDR3 has 14 residues. V lost 6 bases to trimming and J lost 1 base; unmatched junction nucleotides: 4.

The chain has TRBV29-1 and TRBJ2-1; 10 positions match TRBD1. Germline lookup yields CDR1 SQVTM and CDR2 ANQGSEA. This CDR3 spans 15 amino acids. The junction had 5 bases not matched to a gene; V was cut back by 4 bases and J by 2 bases. As DNA, the CDR3 is TGCAGCGTTGTTAGCGGGACAGGGGCCTACAATGAGCAGTTCTTC. Its translation is CSVVSGTGAYNEQFF.

V gene TRBV4-1 combines with J gene TRBJ2-5; 10 nucleotides match TRBD2. The V and J ends lost 1 base and 2 bases, in that order; junction bases with no gene match: 10. Germline V gene lookup returns CDR1 MGHRA and CDR2 YSYEKL. The CDR3 is 18 residues long. CDR3 protein: CASSQVFRASGGQETQYF. The CDR3 nucleotides read TGCGCCAGCAGCCAAGTGTTCCGGGCTAGCGGGGGTCAAGAGACCCAGTACTTC.

The chain is built from TRBV2 and TRBJ2-5, with 7 nucleotides matching TRBD2. Germline CDR1 SNHLY, CDR2 FYNNEI. Germline trimming cut 6 bases from V and 7 bases from J; bases unmatched to any gene: 11. The CDR3 consists of 14 residues. The DNA for the CDR3 is TGTGCCAGCAGAGACCCGAGCGGGGTTGTGACCCAGTACTTC. Translated: CASRDPSGVVTQYF.

This clone occurred once. V is TRBV5-1 and J is TRBJ2-1; D perhaps matches TRBD2 (6 bases). CDR3 length: 16 amino acids. From germline, CDR1 is SGHRS and CDR2 YFSETQ. V was pared by 7 bases and J by 0 bases, with 17 bases between. CDR3 DNA: TGCGCCAGCGGACCCATAGCGGTGGGCTCCTACAATGAGCAGTTCTTC. This encodes CASGPIAVGSYNEQFF. Supplemented by reference TRBV5-1 and TRBJ2-1, the full variable domain reads KAGVTQTPRYLIKTRGQQVTLSCSPISGHRSVSWYQQTPGQGLQFLFEYFSETQRNKGNFPGRFSGRQFSNSRSEMNVSTLELGDSALYLCASGPIAVGSYNEQFFGPGTRLTVL.

The chain links TRBV18 to TRBJ1-1; D is ambiguous. The CDR3 has 15 residues. Trimming removed 0 bases at V and 5 bases at J, with 13 bases between. The germline CDR1 and CDR2 sequences are KGHSH and LQKENI. The CDR3 region is CASSPPAGARTEAFF. For the CDR3, the DNA is TGTGCCAGCTCACCACCGGCAGGTGCTCGTACTGAAGCTTTCTTT.

This chain uses TRBV5-1 with TRBJ2-2; tentatively, D is TRBD2 (7 bases). The germline gives CDR1 SGHRS, CDR2 YFSETQ. Trimming removed 4 bases from V and 5 bases from J, with 21 bases in between. The CDR3 length is 17 residues. The CDR3 nucleotides are TGCGCCAGCAGCCGCCACGATCCCAGGGGAGGGACCGGGGAGCTGTTTTTT. As protein: CASSRHDPRGGTGELFF. The entire variable domain, with the rest obtained from reference TRBV5-1 and TRBJ2-2, is as follows: KAGVTQTPRYLIKTRGQQVTLSCSPISGHRSVSWYQQTPGQGLQFLFEYFSETQRNKGNFPGRFSGRQFSNSRSEMNVSTLELGDSALYLCASSRHDPRGGTGELFFGEGSRLTVL.

This clone showed up just a few times. CDR3 coding DNA: TGCGCCAGCAGCTTGGCCGCCAGGGGGACTGGAAACACCATATATTTT. Amino acids: CASSLAARGTGNTIYF. The rearrangement uses TRBV5-1 and TRBJ1-3; TRBD1 matches at 7 bases. Germline CDR1 reads SGHRS; CDR2 reads YFSETQ. The ends lost 0 bases at V and 2 bases at J; junction bases unmatched: 5. The CDR3 has 16 residues.

The chain is built from TRBV10-1 and TRBJ2-3, with D maybe TRBD2 (6 bases). CDR1 is WNHNN and CDR2 is SYGVQD in the germline V gene (reference sequence). Trimming left V 4 bases short and J 3 bases short, with 14 bases between. This CDR3 contains 15 residues. The chain's CDR3 is CASSAPGEGTDTQYF. As DNA, the CDR3 is TGCGCCAGCAGTGCACCGGGAGAGGGTACAGATACGCAGTATTTT.

This clone has more than one count but fewer than ten. The J gene is TRBJ1-3, the V gene TRBV5-1; D might be TRBD1 (5 bases). The CDR3 totals 16 residues. V dropped 0 bases and J dropped 0 bases, with 10 bases sitting between them. Germline CDR1 is SGHRS and CDR2 is YFSETQ. The CDR3 coding sequence is TGCGCCAGCAGCTTGGACGGGGGTAGCTCTGGAAACACCATATATTTT. It is translated as CASSLDGGSSGNTIYF.

V usage is TRBV7-2 and J usage is TRBJ2-3; TRBD2 matches 14 bases. V lost 5 bases, J lost 2 bases, and 6 bases stayed unmatched. The CDR3 sequence is 17 residues long. Germline CDR1 and CDR2: SGHTA and FQGNSA. CDR3 region: CASSRLAGGSFTDTQYF. DNA of the CDR3: TGTGCCAGCAGCAGACTAGCGGGGGGGAGTTTCACAGATACGCAGTATTTT.

The chain uses TRBV28 and TRBJ2-5; tentative D call: TRBD2 (5 bases). This CDR3 region has 14 residues. Trimming took off 7 bases at V and 5 bases at J, with 17 bases between the two ends. The germline V gene encodes CDR1 MDHEN and CDR2 SYDVKM. The CDR3 loop reads CASTAPGFSETQYF. In DNA form, the CDR3 reads TGTGCCAGCACCGCCCCGGGATTTTCGGAGACCCAGTACTTC.

A word on this clone: One end of the junction is discordant with germline, which a read error may explain. This chain connects TRBV2 to TRBJ1-4; no firm D call. Germline CDR1 reads SNHLY; CDR2 reads FYNNEI. The CDR3 is 11 residues long. The CDR3 sequence: CASSEGVIRIF. For the CDR3, the DNA is TGTGCCAGCAGTGAGGGCGTAATAAGGATTTTT.